The entry below describes one T cell receptor beta chain. Its ends do not fully match the called genes, so a read error is possible. This sample is drawn from a study of blood T cells in healthy people across ages. The use of a sample-barcoded 5' primer and a J-beta primer mix characterized a second PCR of about 7 to 12 cycles. TCRdb itself ran the 5' RACE reads through MiXCR, one entry per CDR3 protein. The sample includes about 1.5 million distinct CDR3 sequences, 35% to 45% of them seen just once. The CDR3 contains 14 residues. Germline values: CDR1 ENHRY, CDR2 SYGVKD. Sequencing was performed on blood. The sequence was collected from a woman younger than 30 in good health. The genes are TRBV10-3 and TRBJ2-7; no definite D call. The CDR3 region has the DNA TGTGTCATCAGTGATTCCCTAGAGTCCTACGAGCAGTACTTC. Protein product: CVISDSLESYEQYF.